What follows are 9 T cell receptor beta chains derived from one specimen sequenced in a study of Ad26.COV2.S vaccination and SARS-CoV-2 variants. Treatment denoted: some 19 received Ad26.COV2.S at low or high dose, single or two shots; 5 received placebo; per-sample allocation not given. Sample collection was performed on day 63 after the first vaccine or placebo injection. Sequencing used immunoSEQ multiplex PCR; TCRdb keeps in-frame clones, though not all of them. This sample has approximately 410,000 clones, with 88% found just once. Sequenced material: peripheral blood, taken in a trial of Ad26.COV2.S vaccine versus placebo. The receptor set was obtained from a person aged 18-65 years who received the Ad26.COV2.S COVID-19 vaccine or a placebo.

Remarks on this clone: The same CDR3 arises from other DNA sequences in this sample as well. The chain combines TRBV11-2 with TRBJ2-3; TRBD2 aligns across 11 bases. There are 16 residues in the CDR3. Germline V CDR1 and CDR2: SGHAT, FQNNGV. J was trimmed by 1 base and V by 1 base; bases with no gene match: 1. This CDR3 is CASSLGTSGRTDTQYF. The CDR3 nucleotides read TGTGCCAGCAGCTTAGGGACTAGCGGGCGCACAGATACGCAGTATTTT.

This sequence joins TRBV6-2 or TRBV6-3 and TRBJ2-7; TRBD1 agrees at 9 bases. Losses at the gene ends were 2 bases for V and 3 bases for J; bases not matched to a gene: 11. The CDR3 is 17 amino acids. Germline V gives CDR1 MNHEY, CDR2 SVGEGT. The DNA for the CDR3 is TGTGCCAGCAGTTACGAGACAGGGGGTTTCCGTAACTACGAGCAGTACTTC. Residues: CASSYETGGFRNYEQYF.

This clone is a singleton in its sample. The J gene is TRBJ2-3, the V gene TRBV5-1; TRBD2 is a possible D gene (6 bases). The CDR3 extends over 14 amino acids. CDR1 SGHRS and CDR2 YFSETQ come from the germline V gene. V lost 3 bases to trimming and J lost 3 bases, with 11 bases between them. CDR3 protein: CASSSEGTTDTQYF. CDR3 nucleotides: TGCGCCAGCAGCTCAGAAGGGACTACAGATACGCAGTATTTT.

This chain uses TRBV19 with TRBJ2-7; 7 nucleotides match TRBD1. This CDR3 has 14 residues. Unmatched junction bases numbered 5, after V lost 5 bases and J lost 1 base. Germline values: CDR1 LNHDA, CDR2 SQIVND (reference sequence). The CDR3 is CASSSSGGSYEQYF. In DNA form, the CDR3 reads TGTGCCAGTAGTTCCTCAGGGGGATCCTACGAGCAGTACTTC.

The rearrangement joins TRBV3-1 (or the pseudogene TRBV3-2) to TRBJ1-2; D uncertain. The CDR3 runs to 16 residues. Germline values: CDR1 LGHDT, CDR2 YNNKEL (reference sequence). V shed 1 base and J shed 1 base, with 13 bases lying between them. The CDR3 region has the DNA TGTGCCAGCAGCCAAGTTAAATCCAGACATAACTATGGCTACACCTTC. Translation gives CASSQVKSRHNYGYTF.

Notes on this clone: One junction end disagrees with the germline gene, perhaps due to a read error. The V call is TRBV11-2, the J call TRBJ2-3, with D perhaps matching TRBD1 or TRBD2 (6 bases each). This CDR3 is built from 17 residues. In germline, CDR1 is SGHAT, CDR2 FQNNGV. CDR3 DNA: TGTGCCAGCAGCACCCTTAGGGGGGCGAATAGCACATATACGCAGTATTTT. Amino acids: CASSTLRGANSTYTQYF.

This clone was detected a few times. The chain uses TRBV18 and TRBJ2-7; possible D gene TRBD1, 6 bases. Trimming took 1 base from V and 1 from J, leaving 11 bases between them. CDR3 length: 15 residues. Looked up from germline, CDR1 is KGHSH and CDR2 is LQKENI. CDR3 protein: CASSPQGRGSYEQYF. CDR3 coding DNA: TGTGCCAGCTCACCACAGGGCAGGGGTTCCTACGAGCAGTACTTC.

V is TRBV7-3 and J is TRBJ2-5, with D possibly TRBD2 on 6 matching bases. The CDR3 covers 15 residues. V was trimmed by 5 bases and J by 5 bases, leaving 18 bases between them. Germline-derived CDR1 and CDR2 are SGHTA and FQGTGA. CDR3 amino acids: CASSPTGARGETQYF. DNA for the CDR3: TGTGCCAGCAGCCCAACAGGAGCCCGGGGGGAGACCCAGTACTTC.

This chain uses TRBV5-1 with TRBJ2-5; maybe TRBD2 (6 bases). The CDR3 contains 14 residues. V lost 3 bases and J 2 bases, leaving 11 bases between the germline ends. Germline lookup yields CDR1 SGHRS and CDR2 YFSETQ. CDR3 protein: CASSSGLSQETQYF. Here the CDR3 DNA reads TGCGCCAGCAGCTCGGGACTTTCTCAAGAGACCCAGTACTTC.